Below, 6 T cell receptor beta chains from the same sample are listed, as sequenced in a study of beta chain features in type 1 diabetes. Study results and caveats: For Type 1 diabetes patients, all four CD4+ subsets carried TCRB CDR3s that were moderately but significantly shorter.

Antigen specificity for these receptors is unknown. Expressed TCRB transcripts were sequenced, since all the RNA that had been isolated was reverse transcribed. Assay used: immunoSEQ multiplex PCR; TCRdb lists only in-frame clones, some missing. Among a few hundred thousand clones listed, approximately 12% were seen once. Sequenced: naive CD4+ T cells from blood. The receptors come from a woman in her late teens or twenties with type 1 diabetes.

This clone was detected only a few times. The genes are TRBV2 and TRBJ2-1; 14 bases line up with TRBD2. This CDR3 has 15 amino acids. V shed 6 bases, J shed 2 bases, and the junction held 0 bases outside the gene matches. Germline V gives CDR1 SNHLY, CDR2 FYNNEI. The CDR3, as DNA: TGTGCCAGCAGGGGACTAGCGGGGGCCTACAATGAGCAGTTCTTC. Its translation: CASRGLAGAYNEQFF. The variable domain in full, completed from reference TRBV2 and TRBJ2-1, reads EPEVTQTPSHQVTQMGQEVILRCVPISNHLYFYWYRQILGQKVEFLVSFYNNEISEKSEIFDDQFSVERPDGSNFTLKIRSTKLEDSAMYFCASRGLAGAYNEQFFGPGTRLTVL.

The rearrangement uses TRBV5-4 and TRBJ2-6; no clear D. The CDR3 has 16 residues. The ends were cut back, 0 bases at V and 0 bases at J, with 7 bases in the middle. Germline CDR1 is SGHNT and CDR2 is YYREEE (reference sequence). CDR3 in amino acids: CASSLDSPSGANVLTF. In nucleotides, the CDR3 is TGTGCCAGCAGCTTGGATAGCCCCTCTGGGGCCAACGTCCTGACTTTC.

This clone has only a few counts. The chain couples TRBV20-1 to TRBJ1-4; possibly TRBD1 for D (6 bases). CDR1 is DFQATT and CDR2 is SNEGSKA in the germline V gene (reference sequence). The CDR3 is made up of 11 amino acids. The CDR3 reads CRAQGNEKLFF. Here the CDR3 DNA reads TGCAGGGCCCAGGGGAATGAAAAACTGTTTTTT.

This clone was detected only a few times. The chain employs TRBV9 and TRBJ2-1; 10 bases align to TRBD2. Trimming removed 4 bases from V and 0 bases from J; junction bases left unmatched: 16. The V gene's germline CDR1 is SGDLS and CDR2 YYNGEE. CDR3 size: 20 residues. DNA for the CDR3: TGTGCCAGCAGCCTCCGGGGGGTAGCGGGAGGTCCGAGCTCCTACAATGAGCAGTTCTTC. This sequence encodes CASSLRGVAGGPSSYNEQFF. The complete variable domain, with remaining parts taken from reference TRBV9 and TRBJ2-1, reads DSGVTQTPKHLITATGQRVTLRCSPRSGDLSVYWYQQSLDQGLQFLIQYYNGEERAKGNILERFSAQQFPDLHSELNLSSLELGDSALYFCASSLRGVAGGPSSYNEQFFGPGTRLTVL.

This clone was counted a few times. V and J are TRBV4-2 and TRBJ1-1; D is possibly TRBD1 (5 bases). Germline CDR1 and CDR2: LGHNA and YNFKEQ. V was clipped by 3 bases and J by 4 bases, with 12 bases between them. There are 14 residues in the CDR3. CDR3 sequence (DNA): TGTGCCAGCAGCCAGGGGGGATCGGGCACTGAAGCTTTCTTT. This translates into CASSQGGSGTEAFF.

The chain joins TRBV13 to TRBJ2-5; a weak D match, TRBD2 (6 bases). CDR3 size: 13 residues. Germline values: CDR1 PRHDT, CDR2 FYEKMQ (reference sequence). V shed 5 bases and J shed 5 bases, with 12 bases lying between them. CDR3 protein: CASSTGTRETQYF. In DNA, the CDR3 is TGTGCCAGCAGCACGGGGACTCGGGAGACCCAGTACTTC.